This T cell receptor beta chain was sequenced for a study of OX40 agonist ivuxolimab in advanced cancers. Regarding the complete study: Ivuxolimab was a fully human IgG2 agonistic monoclonal antibody targeting the costimulatory receptor OX40 (CD134). Intravenous ivuxolimab was administered to patients every 2 weeks at six dose levels: 0.01, 0.1, 0.3, 1.5, 3 and 10 mg/kg. Among the roughly 52 dose-escalation patients, some 20 had hepatocellular carcinoma, about 15 melanoma, 9 renal cell carcinoma and 9 head and neck cancer. A male proportion of 75% to 85% and a mean age of approximately 58 years, ranging from 23 to 79, were recorded for the dose-escalation cohort. Prior anti-PD-1, anti-PD-L1 or anti-CTLA-4 therapy was permitted, and checkpoint inhibitors had been received by more than 35% of dose-escalation patients. Partial responses occurred in three dose-escalation patients, of whom one had hepatocellular carcinoma and two had cutaneous melanoma. The purpose of peripheral TCRbeta sequencing was to test whether ivuxolimab changed TCR sequence diversity and led to clonal T-cell expansion. The paper describes the monotherapy dose-escalation part (N ≈ 52 patients) of the phase I trial of ivuxolimab.

For sequencing of the TCRbeta CDR3 region, genomic DNA was extracted from the sorted cells. The immunoSEQ Assay was used for sequencing of TCRbeta CDR3 regions. TCRdb provides this immuneACCESS table in a form limited to in-frame rearrangements. Some clones are lacking; in checked studies, under half of them reflect an unresolved V gene, and why the rest are absent is not known. For this sample there are 25,000 to 35,000 clones; around 74% appear just once. The ten top clones hold 12% of the sample. The trial excluded patients who had a history of autoimmune disease or were on systemic immunosuppression. Peripheral blood for TCR sequencing was collected from all dose cohorts at baseline, on cycle 4 day 1, and on cycle 7 day 1. Samples were obtained from an open-label, multicenter, first-in-human phase I dose-escalation trial of ivuxolimab. Adults with locally advanced or metastatic melanoma, renal cell, hepatocellular, or head and neck squamous cell carcinoma were enrolled in the trial. Before TCR sequencing, CD4+ T cells and CD8+ T cells from peripheral blood were sorted into separate populations.

Regarding this clone: Its antigen remains unidentified. No much larger clone exists at a distance of one base, and base qualities are not known.

What the work shows at the level of the full study, not this receptor alone: On average, CD8+ T cells showed more expanded clones than CD4+ T cells after ivuxolimab. Clonal expansion of both CD4+ and CD8+ blood T cells was observed from baseline to week 6 at doses 0.1 to 3.0 mg/kg. Which antigens the clonally expanded peripheral T cells were specific for was not determined. Low levels of normalized T-cell clonal expansion were also seen in some nonresponding patients. Partial responders in the 0.1-3.0 mg/kg groups had among the lowest normalized peripheral clonal expansion, especially among CD8+ T cells.

The receptor comes from an adult with an advanced solid tumor such as melanoma, head and neck, liver or kidney cancer. The sequencing here drew on CD4+ or CD8+ T cells sorted from blood, taken in a trial of the OX40 agonist ivuxolimab.

Here is the DNA: TGTGCCAGCCGCCTCCGGGGGGCCAATAATGAGCAGTTCTTC. Its translation is CASRLRGANNEQFF. The chain is made from TRBV27 and TRBJ2-1; perhaps TRBD2 is the D gene, with 7 bases matching. The CDR3, from cysteine to phenylalanine, totals 14 residues. Kept here is only the CDR3 DNA, which spans 42 bases and is read in frame from base 1. CDR1 and CDR2 were assigned from the germline V gene (reference sequence) as MNHEY and SMNVEV. The junction carries 18 bases between V and J, which are trimmed by 8 bases and 7 bases respectively.